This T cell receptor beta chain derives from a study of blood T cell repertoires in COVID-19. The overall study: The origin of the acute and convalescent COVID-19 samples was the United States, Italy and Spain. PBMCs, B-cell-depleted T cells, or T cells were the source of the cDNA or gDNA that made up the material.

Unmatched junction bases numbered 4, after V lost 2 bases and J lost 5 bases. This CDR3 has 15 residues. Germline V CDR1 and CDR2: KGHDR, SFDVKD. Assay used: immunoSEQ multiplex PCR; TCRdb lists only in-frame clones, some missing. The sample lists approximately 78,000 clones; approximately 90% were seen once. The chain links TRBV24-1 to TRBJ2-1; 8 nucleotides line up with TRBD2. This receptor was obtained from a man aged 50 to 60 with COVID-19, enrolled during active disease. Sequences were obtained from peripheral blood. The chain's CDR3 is CATSDSGSGDNEQFF. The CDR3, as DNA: TGTGCCACCAGTGATTCAGGTAGCGGGGACAATGAGCAGTTCTTC.